Below are 14 T cell receptor beta chains sequenced from a single sample in a study of memory CD4+ T cells and cytomegalovirus serostatus. The sort gate was single viable CD3+CD4+CD8-CD45RO+ cells for memory CD4+ T cells. The repertoire was sequenced with immunoSEQ multiplex PCR; TCRdb's copy has only in-frame clones and lacks some. The sample contains 45,000 to 55,000 clones, roughly 72% of which appear only once. Sequenced input: memory CD4+ T cells from blood. All receptors derive from an adult in good health and CMV-seronegative.

The chain uses TRBV5-1 and TRBJ2-4; 10 nucleotides agree with TRBD1. The V gene end was trimmed by 4 bases and the J gene end by 7 bases; junction bases not matched to a gene: 8. The CDR3 spans 15 residues. CDR1 is SGHRS and CDR2 is YFSETQ in the germline V gene. CDR3 sequence reads: CASSERPGQGNIQYF. The CDR3 DNA reads as TGCGCCAGCAGCGAGCGCCCGGGACAGGGGAACATTCAGTACTTC.

This clone was observed a few times. The chain links TRBV5-5 to TRBJ2-3; 7 positions match TRBD2. This CDR3 is 18 amino acids long. Trimming took 1 base from V and 3 from J; bases not matched to a gene: 14. Germline CDR1 reads SGHKS; CDR2 reads YYEKEE (reference sequence). CDR3 nucleotide sequence: TGTGCCAGCAGCTTGCGGGCCCGGGCTAGCGGTGTGACAGATACGCAGTATTTT. It specifies CASSLRARASGVTDTQYF.

The chain combines TRBV27 with TRBJ2-5; TRBD1 might be the D (5 bases). Germline V CDR1 and CDR2: MNHEY, SMNVEV (reference sequence). V dropped 2 bases and J dropped 3 bases, with 10 bases sitting between them. The CDR3 spans 14 residues. CDR3 coding DNA: TGTGCCAGCAGTTTAAAGACAGCCAAAGAGACCCAGTACTTC. It codes for CASSLKTAKETQYF.

This clone was seen once. The V call is TRBV19, the J call TRBJ1-2; the D gene is possibly TRBD1 (5 bases). This CDR3 is 14 amino acids long. V was clipped by 7 bases and J by 2 bases, with 14 bases between them. From germline, CDR1 is LNHDA and CDR2 SQIVND (reference sequence). CDR3 DNA sequence: TGTGCCAGTAACCCCGGGGGAGAGAACTATGGCTACACCTTC. The encoded protein is CASNPGGENYGYTF.

This clone was detected once. The chain couples TRBV7-9 to TRBJ1-2; the D gene is possibly TRBD1 (6 bases). Germline loops: CDR1 SEHNR, CDR2 FQNEAQ (reference sequence). The CDR3 extends over 13 amino acids. Trimming pared 3 bases from V and 4 bases from J, leaving 9 bases between. The CDR3 loop is CASSFGQSYGYTF. The CDR3 nucleotides read TGTGCCAGCAGCTTCGGACAGAGCTATGGCTACACCTTC.

This sequence joins TRBV28 and TRBJ1-5; unclear D gene. Germline lookup yields CDR1 MDHEN and CDR2 SYDVKM. This CDR3 has 15 residues. Trimming left V 4 bases short and J 3 bases short, with 13 bases between. The CDR3 loop reads CASSSRTSVNQPQHF. Written as DNA, the CDR3 is TGTGCCAGCAGTTCCCGGACTAGTGTCAATCAGCCCCAGCATTTT. Filled out from reference TRBV28 and TRBJ1-5, the complete variable domain reads DVKVTQSSRYLVKRTGEKVFLECVQDMDHENMFWYRQDPGLGLRLIYFSYDVKMKEKGDIPEGYSVSREKKERFSLILESASTNQTSMYLCASSSRTSVNQPQHFGDGTRLSIL.

This rearrangement joins TRBV2 to TRBJ1-2, with D possibly TRBD1 on 6 matching bases. Germline CDR1 and CDR2: SNHLY and FYNNEI. The CDR3 has 15 amino acids. Trimming cost V 2 bases and J 6 bases, with 16 bases left between them. The CDR3 loop is CASSERWRGVDGYTF. CDR3 nucleotide sequence: TGTGCCAGCAGTGAACGTTGGAGGGGGGTTGATGGCTACACCTTC.

Points on this clone: Different DNA sequences within this sample yield the same CDR3. The gene calls are TRBV9 and TRBJ1-5; unclear D gene. Germline CDR1 reads SGDLS; CDR2 reads YYNGEE. The CDR3 length is 14 residues. Trimming shortened V by 0 bases and J by 3 bases, and 7 bases separated the two germline ends. For the CDR3, the DNA is TGTGCCAGCAGCGTAGATGGAATCAATCAGCCCCAGCATTTT. This sequence encodes CASSVDGINQPQHF.

CDR3 protein: CASSIATGVEYEQYF. CDR3 in DNA: TGTGCCAGTAGTATAGCGACAGGGGTCGAGTACGAGCAGTACTTC. The chain is built from TRBV19 and TRBJ2-7, with 8 bases that match TRBD1. CDR3 length: 15 amino acids. Germline V gene lookup returns CDR1 LNHDA and CDR2 SQIVND (reference sequence). J gave up 4 bases and V 1 base, and 6 bases lay outside the gene matches.

In this sample, this clone turned up once. The chain is built from TRBV7-8 and TRBJ2-7; 8 bases are shared with TRBD2. Looked up from germline, CDR1 is SGHVS and CDR2 is FQNEAQ. After removal of 4 bases from V and 0 bases from J, the junction contained 5 bases not matched to a gene. The CDR3 has 15 amino acids. The CDR3 loop reads CASSWSGGPSYEQYF. The CDR3 region has the DNA TGTGCCAGCAGCTGGAGCGGGGGCCCCTCCTACGAGCAGTACTTC.

The V and J genes are TRBV28 and TRBJ2-7; D is uncertain. The germline CDR1 and CDR2 sequences are MDHEN and SYDVKM. Trimming removed 10 bases at V and 2 bases at J, with 6 bases between. This CDR3 spans 10 amino acids. The chain's CDR3 is CATQTYEQYF. CDR3 bases: TGTGCCACGCAGACCTACGAGCAGTACTTC.

This clone appeared many times. The chain couples TRBV10-3 to TRBJ2-7, with D unresolved. CDR3 length: 16 residues. V lost 4 bases and J lost 2, with 18 bases in between. The germline V gene has CDR1 ENHRY and CDR2 SYGVKD. The CDR3 loop reads CAISVSPIRKAYEQYF. The CDR3 DNA reads TGTGCCATCAGTGTTAGTCCAATCCGAAAAGCCTACGAGCAGTACTTC.

The chain links TRBV9 to TRBJ2-1, with D possibly matching TRBD2 (5 bases). V was trimmed by 3 bases and J by 5 bases, leaving 15 bases between them. This CDR3 is 15 amino acids long. The germline V gene has CDR1 SGDLS and CDR2 YYNGEE. The CDR3 DNA reads TGTGCCAGCAGCGCCCAGTGGGAGCTCAACAATGAGCAGTTCTTC. Translation: CASSAQWELNNEQFF.

The chain is built from TRBV4-3 and TRBJ2-3; TRBD2 matches at 9 bases. This CDR3 spans 18 amino acids. V lost 0 bases and J lost 0; bases outside the gene matches: 7. The germline gives CDR1 LGHNA, CDR2 YSLEER. CDR3 nucleotides: TGCGCCAGCAGCCAAGATGGAACTAGCGGGTCTAGCACAGATACGCAGTATTTT. Translated: CASSQDGTSGSSTDTQYF.